One sample yielded the 15 T cell receptor beta chains listed below, sequenced in a study of blood T cell repertoires in COVID-19. The repertoire was sequenced with immunoSEQ multiplex PCR; TCRdb's copy has only in-frame clones and lacks some. The sample has some 250,000 clones, roughly 91% seen once. Sequencing used PBMCs or T cells enriched from blood (not recorded which). These receptors came from a man aged 40-50 years who had recovered from COVID-19.

V and J are TRBV30 and TRBJ1-2; D perhaps matches TRBD1 (5 bases). The CDR3 contains 15 residues. V was cut by 3 bases and J by 8 bases, with 22 bases left in between. Germline V gene data show CDR1 as GTSNPN and CDR2 as SVGIG (reference sequence). The CDR3 sequence: CAWRIMSGWGVGYTF. Here the CDR3 DNA reads TGTGCCTGGAGGATAATGTCGGGTTGGGGGGTCGGCTACACCTTC.

This clone was observed a single time. The chain employs TRBV25-1 and TRBJ1-1; D perhaps matches TRBD1 (5 bases). This CDR3 contains 15 residues. V lost 0 bases to trimming and J lost 3 bases, with 11 bases between them. Germline lookup yields CDR1 MGHDK and CDR2 SYGVNS. This CDR3 is CASSEYLEGYTEAFF. CDR3 sequence (DNA): TGTGCCAGCAGTGAATATTTGGAGGGGTACACTGAAGCTTTCTTT.

The chain couples TRBV5-4 to TRBJ2-5; 8 bases line up with TRBD2. Germline assignment: CDR1 SGHNT and CDR2 YYREEE (reference sequence). The CDR3 spans 12 residues. Trimming at V came to 4 bases and at J to 5 bases, leaving 1 base not matched to a gene. The CDR3 DNA reads TGTGCCAGCAGCCCGGGGGGGGAGACCCAGTACTTC. As protein: CASSPGGETQYF.

The rearrangement joins TRBV7-9 to TRBJ2-3; tentatively, D is TRBD1 (6 bases). Germline values: CDR1 SEHNR, CDR2 FQNEAQ (reference sequence). With 7 bases removed from V and 5 bases from J, the gap between germline ends came to 22 bases. This CDR3 spans 16 amino acids. In DNA form, the CDR3 reads TGTGCCAGCACCATAGAGACAGGTAGAATGGGAGATACGCAGTATTTT. Translated: CASTIETGRMGDTQYF.

The chain joins TRBV19 to TRBJ2-7; possibly TRBD1 for D (6 bases). CDR1 is LNHDA, CDR2 SQIVND, per germline (reference sequence). The V gene lost 10 bases and the J gene lost 5 bases, with 24 bases spanning the gap. This CDR3 has 15 residues. The CDR3, as DNA: TGTGCCACCGGCCAACCAACACAGGGATCCCACGAGCAGTACTTC. Amino acid sequence: CATGQPTQGSHEQYF.

This clone was seen a single time. CDR3 amino acids: CASSPTGPAYGYTF. The CDR3, as DNA: TGCGCCAGCAGCCCGACAGGGCCGGCCTATGGCTACACCTTC. The V and J genes are TRBV4-1 and TRBJ1-2; 7 nucleotides agree with TRBD1. CDR1 MGHRA and CDR2 YSYEKL come from the germline V gene. CDR3 length: 14 amino acids. V dropped 4 bases and J dropped 4; count of bases not matched to a gene: 6.

The chain carries TRBV3-1 (or the pseudogene TRBV3-2) and TRBJ2-1, with 9 bases that match TRBD2. CDR3 length: 14 amino acids. V was pared by 1 base and J by 10 bases, with 5 bases of the junction left unmatched. CDR1 is LGHDT, CDR2 YNNKEL, per germline (reference sequence). The CDR3 sequence is CASSQGSGGLEQFF. CDR3 bases: TGTGCCAGCAGCCAAGGGAGCGGGGGGCTCGAGCAGTTCTTC.

This chain links TRBV11-2 with TRBJ2-7; 9 nucleotides line up with TRBD2. Germline CDR1 SGHAT, CDR2 FQNNGV. This CDR3 comprises 15 residues. The junction had 8 bases not matched to a gene; V was cut back by 4 bases and J by 4 bases. In DNA form, the CDR3 reads TGTGCCAGCAGCTCGTATGCGGGAGGGATTTACGAGCAGTACTTC. This translates into CASSSYAGGIYEQYF.

The V and J genes are TRBV30 and TRBJ2-3; 7 nucleotides line up with TRBD2. Germline loops: CDR1 GTSNPN, CDR2 SVGIG (reference sequence). V shed 0 bases, J shed 2 bases, and the junction held 8 bases outside the gene matches. There are 16 residues in the CDR3. The CDR3 bases are TGTGCCTGGAGTGTAACTGCGGGGGACTACACAGATACGCAGTATTTT. This gives the protein CAWSVTAGDYTDTQYF.

The chain combines TRBV30 with TRBJ1-2; weak D call: TRBD1 (5 bases). Trimming cost V 0 bases and J 7 bases, with 15 bases left between them. Germline CDR1 reads GTSNPN; CDR2 reads SVGIG (reference sequence). The CDR3 is 14 residues long. This CDR3 reads CAWSVQAGFGGYTF. In nucleotides, the CDR3 is TGTGCCTGGAGTGTACAGGCAGGGTTTGGTGGCTACACCTTC.

V is TRBV5-4 and J is TRBJ1-2; D perhaps matches TRBD1 (6 bases). This CDR3 contains 14 residues. The V gene lost 2 bases and the J gene lost 8 bases, with 16 bases spanning the gap. The germline V gene has CDR1 SGHNT and CDR2 YYREEE (reference sequence). DNA of the CDR3: TGTGCCAGCAGCTTTGGACAGCTGGCCCTGGGCTACACCTTC. It yields the protein CASSFGQLALGYTF.

The DNA of the CDR3 is TGTGCCAGCTCACCTATTACAGGGGGGAATCAGCCCCAGCATTTT. This encodes CASSPITGGNQPQHF. This chain uses TRBV18 with TRBJ1-5, with 8 bases matching TRBD1. This CDR3 has 15 residues. Germline CDR1 KGHSH, CDR2 LQKENI. V dropped 3 bases and J dropped 4; count of bases not matched to a gene: 5.

The V gene is TRBV30, the J gene TRBJ1-5; TRBD1 aligns across 10 bases. J gave up 6 bases and V 1 base, and 0 bases lay outside the gene matches. This CDR3 has 13 residues. Germline-derived CDR1 and CDR2 are GTSNPN and SVGIG (reference sequence). The CDR3 DNA reads TGTGCCTGGAGTGGACAGGGGGCTCAGCCCCAGCATTTT. It codes for CAWSGQGAQPQHF. The variable domain in full, with the rest retrieved from reference TRBV30 and TRBJ1-5, is SQTIHQWPATLVQPVGSPLSLECTVEGTSNPNLYWYRQAAGRGLQLLFYSVGIGQISSEVPQNLSASRPQDRQFILSSKKLLLSDSGFYLCAWSGQGAQPQHFGDGTRLSIL.

This sequence joins TRBV7-3 and TRBJ2-7; the D gene is possibly TRBD2 (6 bases). Trimming removed 5 bases from V and 6 bases from J, with 11 bases in between. This CDR3 has 12 amino acids. Looked up from germline, CDR1 is SGHTA and CDR2 is FQGTGA. This CDR3 reads CASSHPGLEQYF. CDR3 coding DNA: TGTGCCAGCAGCCACCCGGGACTCGAGCAGTACTTC.

This clone appeared a single time. The rearrangement uses TRBV4-1 and TRBJ1-6; 9 bases line up with TRBD1. V was pared by 1 base and J by 5 bases, with 3 bases of the junction left unmatched. Germline lookup yields CDR1 MGHRA and CDR2 YSYEKL. The CDR3 runs to 16 residues. CDR3 loop: CASSQVGTGHNSPLHF. The CDR3 bases are TGCGCCAGCAGCCAAGTGGGGACAGGGCATAATTCACCCCTCCACTTT.